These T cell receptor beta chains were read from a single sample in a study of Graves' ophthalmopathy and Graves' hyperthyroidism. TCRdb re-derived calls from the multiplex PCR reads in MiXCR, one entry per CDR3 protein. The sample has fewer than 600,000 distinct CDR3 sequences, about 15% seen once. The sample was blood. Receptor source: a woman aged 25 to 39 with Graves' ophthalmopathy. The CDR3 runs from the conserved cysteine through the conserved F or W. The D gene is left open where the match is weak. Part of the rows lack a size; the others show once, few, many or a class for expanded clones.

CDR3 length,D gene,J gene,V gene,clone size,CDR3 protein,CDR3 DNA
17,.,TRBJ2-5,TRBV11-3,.,CASSSGLTTTFQETQYF,TGTGCCAGCAGCTCTGGGTTGACAACAACTTTCCAAGAGACCCAGTACTTC
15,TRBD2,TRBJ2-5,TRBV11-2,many,CASSTSSGRTETQYF,TGTGCCAGCAGCACGTCTAGCGGGAGAACGGAGACCCAGTACTTC
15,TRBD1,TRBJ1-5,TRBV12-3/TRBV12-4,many,CASSLYTGTDQPQHF,TGTGCCAGCAGTTTATACACAGGGACAGATCAGCCCCAGCATTTT
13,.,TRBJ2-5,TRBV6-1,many,CASSVMGQGTQYF,TGTGCCAGCAGTGTAATGGGTCAAGGGACCCAGTACTTC
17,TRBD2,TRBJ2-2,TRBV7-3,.,CASRGRGLAGNTGELFF,TGTGCCAGCAGGGGTCGGGGACTAGCGGGGAACACCGGGGAGCTGTTTTTT
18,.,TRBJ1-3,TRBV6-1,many,CASSATIRTGTKGNTIYF,TGTGCCAGCAGTGCCACTATACGTACAGGGACTAAGGGAAACACCATATATTTT
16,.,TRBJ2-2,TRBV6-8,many,CASRLPRGNNTGELFF,TGTGCCAGCAGGCTACCCCGGGGGAATAACACCGGGGAGCTGTTTTTT
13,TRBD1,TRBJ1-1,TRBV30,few,CAVYRGSGTEAFF,TGTGCCGTGTACAGGGGTAGCGGCACTGAAGCTTTCTTT
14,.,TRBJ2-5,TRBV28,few,CAISPPGLPETQYF,TGTGCCATCAGTCCTCCGGGTCTCCCAGAGACCCAGTACTTC
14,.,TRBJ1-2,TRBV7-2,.,CASSLEPGLYGYTF,TGTGCCAGCAGCTTAGAGCCGGGCCTCTATGGCTACACCTTC
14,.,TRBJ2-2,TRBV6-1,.,CASTEDLGGGELFF,TGTGCCAGCACTGAGGACTTGGGGGGCGGGGAGCTGTTTTTT
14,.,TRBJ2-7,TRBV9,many,CASSVEDYSYEQYF,TGTGCCAGCAGCGTAGAGGACTACTCCTACGAGCAGTACTTC
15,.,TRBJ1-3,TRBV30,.,CALDQQGSSGNTIYF,TGTGCCTTGGATCAACAGGGCAGCTCTGGAAACACCATATATTTT
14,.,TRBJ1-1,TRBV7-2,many,CASSLGPGRGEAFF,TGTGCCAGCAGCTTAGGGCCAGGGCGGGGTGAAGCTTTCTTT
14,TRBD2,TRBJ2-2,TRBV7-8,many,CASSRSTSFGELFF,TGTGCCAGCAGCCGTTCGACTAGCTTCGGGGAGCTGTTTTTT
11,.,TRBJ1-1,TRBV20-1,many,CSARGDAEAFF,TGCAGTGCTAGAGGGGACGCTGAAGCTTTCTTT
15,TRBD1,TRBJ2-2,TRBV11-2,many,CASSQRQGNTGELFF,TGTGCCAGCAGCCAAAGACAGGGAAACACCGGGGAGCTGTTTTTT
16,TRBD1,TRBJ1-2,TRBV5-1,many,CASSSNTGGSNYGYTF,TGCGCCAGCAGCTCGAACACAGGGGGCTCTAACTATGGCTACACCTTC
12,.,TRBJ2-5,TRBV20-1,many,CSASPRSETQYF,TGCAGTGCTAGCCCCCGCTCAGAGACCCAGTACTTC
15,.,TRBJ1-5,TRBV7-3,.,CASSPDGTTNQPQHF,TGTGCCAGCAGCCCCGACGGGACCACCAATCAGCCCCAGCATTTT
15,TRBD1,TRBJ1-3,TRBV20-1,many,CSASPGQGVGNTIYF,TGCAGTGCTAGCCCGGGACAGGGAGTGGGAAACACCATATATTTT
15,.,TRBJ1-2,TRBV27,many,CASSLGDGTHYGYTF,TGTGCCAGCAGTTTGGGGGACGGTACACACTATGGCTACACCTTC
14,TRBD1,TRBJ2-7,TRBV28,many,CASSYRGFNYEQYF,TGTGCCAGCAGTTACAGGGGGTTTAACTACGAGCAGTACTTC
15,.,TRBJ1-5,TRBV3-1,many,CASSQGHLSNQPQHF,TGTGCCAGCAGCCAAGGGCACCTCAGCAATCAGCCCCAGCATTTT
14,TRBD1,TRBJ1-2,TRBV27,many,CASSSDRGKYGYTF,TGTGCCAGCAGTTCCGACAGGGGCAAGTATGGCTACACCTTC
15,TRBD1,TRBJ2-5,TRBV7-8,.,CASSLTVQGTETQYF,TGTGCCAGCAGCTTAACGGTACAGGGGACAGAGACCCAGTACTTC
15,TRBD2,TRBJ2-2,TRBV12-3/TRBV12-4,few,CASRKRGANTGELFF,TGTGCCAGCAGGAAGCGGGGGGCGAACACCGGGGAGCTGTTTTTT
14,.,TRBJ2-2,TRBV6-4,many,CASSDGADTGELFF,TGTGCCAGCAGTGACGGGGCGGACACCGGGGAGCTGTTTTTT
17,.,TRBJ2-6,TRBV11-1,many,CASSPGRRKGGANVLTF,TGTGCCAGCAGCCCGGGACGGCGAAAAGGAGGGGCCAACGTCCTGACTTTC
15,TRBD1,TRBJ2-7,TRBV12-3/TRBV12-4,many,CASSFARTGLYEQYF,TGTGCCAGCAGTTTCGCCCGGACAGGGCTCTACGAGCAGTACTTC
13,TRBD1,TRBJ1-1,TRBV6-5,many,CASSYDRATEAFF,TGTGCCAGCAGTTACGACAGGGCTACTGAAGCTTTCTTT
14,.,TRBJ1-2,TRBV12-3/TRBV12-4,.,CASRNGIGAYGYTF,TGTGCCAGCAGAAATGGGATTGGAGCCTATGGCTACACCTTC
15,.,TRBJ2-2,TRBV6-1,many,CASSGRAPNTGELFF,TGTGCCAGCAGTGGCCGGGCCCCGAACACCGGGGAGCTGTTTTTT
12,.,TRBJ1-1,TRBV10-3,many,CAISESWSEAFF,TGTGCCATCAGTGAGTCGTGGAGTGAAGCTTTCTTT
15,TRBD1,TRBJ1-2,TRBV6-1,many,CASRDDRGRGGGYTF,TGTGCCAGCAGGGATGACAGGGGGCGCGGTGGTGGCTACACCTTC
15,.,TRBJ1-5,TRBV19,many,CASSIDKVGNQPQHF,TGTGCCAGTAGTATCGACAAAGTGGGCAATCAGCCCCAGCATTTT
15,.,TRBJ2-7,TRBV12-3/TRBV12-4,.,CASSSPGNFPYEQYF,TGTGCCAGCAGTTCACCCGGGAACTTCCCCTACGAGCAGTACTTC
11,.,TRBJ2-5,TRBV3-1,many,CASSILGTQYF,TGTGCCAGCAGCATCCTGGGGACCCAGTACTTC
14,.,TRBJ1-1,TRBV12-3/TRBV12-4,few,CASSHGGWDTEAFF,TGTGCCAGCAGCCATGGGGGCTGGGACACTGAAGCTTTCTTT
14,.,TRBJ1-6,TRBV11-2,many,CASSIGLHNSPLHF,TGTGCCAGCAGCATAGGACTTCATAATTCACCCCTCCACTTT
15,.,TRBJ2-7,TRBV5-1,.,CASSPETGSSYEQYF,TGCGCCAGCAGCCCCGAGACAGGAAGCTCCTACGAGCAGTACTTC
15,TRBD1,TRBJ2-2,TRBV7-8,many,CASSSTGGGTGELFF,TGTGCCAGCAGCTCAACAGGGGGCGGCACCGGGGAGCTGTTTTTT
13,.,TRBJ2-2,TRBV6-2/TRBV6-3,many,CASMNPNTGELFF,TGTGCCAGCATGAACCCGAACACCGGGGAGCTGTTTTTT
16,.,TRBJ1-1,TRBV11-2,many,CASSLDPGRRYTEAFF,TGTGCCAGCAGCTTAGATCCGGGGAGGAGGTACACTGAAGCTTTCTTT
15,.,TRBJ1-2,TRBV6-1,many,CASSEWVRANYGYTF,TGTGCCAGCAGTGAATGGGTGAGAGCTAACTATGGCTACACCTTC
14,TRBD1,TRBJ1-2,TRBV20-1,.,CSARWTGEVGGYTF,TGCAGTGCTAGGTGGACAGGGGAAGTTGGTGGCTACACCTTC